This T cell receptor beta chain comes out of a study of beta chain features in type 1 diabetes. Whole-study findings and limits: More deletions and fewer insertions at VDJ junctions were seen in type 1 diabetes patients.

cDNA synthesis used the whole RNA isolate, giving expressed TCRB sequences. The assay was immunoSEQ multiplex PCR, and TCRdb's table has in-frame clones only and misses some. This sample has some 500,000 clones, with around 10% found just once. The V end was cut by 5 bases, the J end by 6 bases, with 9 bases between. Germline V gene data show CDR1 as DFQATT and CDR2 as SNEGSKA (reference sequence). This CDR3 comprises 11 residues. This clone has only a few counts. As yet, its antigen is unknown. This chain connects TRBV20-1 to TRBJ2-3; D gene unclear. This TCR was recovered from a woman aged 18-35 years in good health. Sequencing was carried out using naive CD4+ T cells from blood. This CDR3 reads CSAGPADTQYF. The DNA for the CDR3 is TGCAGTGCTGGGCCGGCCGATACGCAGTATTTT.